These 7 T cell receptor beta chains originate from one sample sequenced in a study of T cells in tuberculosis. Profiled with immunoSEQ multiplex PCR; TCRdb holds only in-frame clones, not every one. The table has about 29,000 clones, just over 90% seen once. Sequencing was done on a sample of PBMCs. These receptors came from a donor between 10 and 35 years old with latent tuberculosis or without tuberculosis infection.

The chain links TRBV10-3 to TRBJ2-3, with 7 bases identical to TRBD1. CDR1 and CDR2 (germline): ENHRY, SYGVKD. With 10 bases clipped from V and 2 bases from J, the junction kept 6 bases outside the gene matches. There are 13 residues in the CDR3. CDR3 region: CATRGPNTDTQYF. In DNA form, the CDR3 reads TGTGCCACGAGGGGGCCTAACACAGATACGCAGTATTTT.

V and J are TRBV27 and TRBJ2-1, with 8 bases identical to TRBD2. Germline loops: CDR1 MNHEY, CDR2 SMNVEV (reference sequence). V was pared by 6 bases and J by 6 bases, with 4 bases of the junction left unmatched. The CDR3 extends over 13 amino acids. CDR3 loop: CASRRTSFNEQFF. The CDR3 DNA is TGTGCCAGCAGAAGGACTAGCTTCAATGAGCAGTTCTTC.

This chain joins TRBV28 and TRBJ2-7; D perhaps matches TRBD2 (6 bases). The germline gives CDR1 MDHEN, CDR2 SYDVKM. The V gene lost 7 bases and the J gene lost 3 bases, with 13 bases spanning the gap. CDR3 length: 13 amino acids. The DNA for the CDR3 is TGTGCCAGCAACTTGGAGGGCGGCTACGAGCAGTACTTC. It specifies CASNLEGGYEQYF.

The chain links TRBV25-1 to TRBJ2-3; TRBD2 matches at 10 bases. Germline CDR1 reads MGHDK; CDR2 reads SYGVNS. The V and J ends lost 5 bases and 3 bases, in that order; junction bases with no gene match: 11. The CDR3 has 17 amino acids. The CDR3 nucleotides read TGTGCCAGCAGTCGGACTAGCGGAACGGAGGGAACAGATACGCAGTATTTT. Protein: CASSRTSGTEGTDTQYF.

In its sample, this clone was seen once. The rearrangement links TRBV11-2 to TRBJ2-3, with 9 bases identical to TRBD1. This CDR3 has 16 amino acids. J was trimmed by 2 bases and V by 4 bases; bases with no gene match: 7. CDR1 and CDR2 from the germline V gene are SGHAT and FQNNGV. The DNA for the CDR3 is TGTGCCAGCAGCTACCGGGACAGGGCTTTCACAGATACGCAGTATTTT. Protein product: CASSYRDRAFTDTQYF.

This clone was seen just once. The V call is TRBV5-1, the J call TRBJ2-7; D is possibly TRBD2 (6 bases). Germline V gives CDR1 SGHRS, CDR2 YFSETQ. The CDR3 has 14 residues. V lost 1 base to trimming and J lost 5 bases, with 13 bases between them. The CDR3 sequence is CASSLIPGVDEQYF. The CDR3 DNA reads as TGCGCCAGCAGCTTGATTCCGGGGGTCGACGAGCAGTACTTC.

The rearrangement joins TRBV6-5 to TRBJ2-1; 7 bases match TRBD1. V shed 6 bases and J 7 bases; nucleotides not matched to a gene: 12. Germline V gene sequence: CDR1 MNHEY, CDR2 SVGAGI. The CDR3 loop spans 15 amino acids. Here the CDR3 reads CASSSPRQGRNEQFF. The CDR3 region has the DNA TGTGCCAGCAGCTCCCCTCGACAGGGTAGGAATGAGCAGTTCTTC.